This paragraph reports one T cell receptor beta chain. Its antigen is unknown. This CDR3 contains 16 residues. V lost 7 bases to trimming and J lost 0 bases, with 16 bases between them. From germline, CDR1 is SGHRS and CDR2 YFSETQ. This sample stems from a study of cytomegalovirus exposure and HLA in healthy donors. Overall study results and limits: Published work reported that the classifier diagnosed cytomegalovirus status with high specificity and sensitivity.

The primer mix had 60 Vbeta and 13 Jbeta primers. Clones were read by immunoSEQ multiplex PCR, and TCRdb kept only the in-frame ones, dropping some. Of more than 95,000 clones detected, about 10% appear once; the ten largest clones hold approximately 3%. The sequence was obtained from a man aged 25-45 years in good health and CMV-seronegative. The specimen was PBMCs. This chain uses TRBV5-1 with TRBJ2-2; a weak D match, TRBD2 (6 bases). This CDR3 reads CASQNGGKTNTGELFF. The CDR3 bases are TGCGCCAGCCAAAATGGCGGGAAGACGAACACCGGGGAGCTGTTTTTT. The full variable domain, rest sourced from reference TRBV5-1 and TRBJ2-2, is KAGVTQTPRYLIKTRGQQVTLSCSPISGHRSVSWYQQTPGQGLQFLFEYFSETQRNKGNFPGRFSGRQFSNSRSEMNVSTLELGDSALYLCASQNGGKTNTGELFFGEGSRLTVL.